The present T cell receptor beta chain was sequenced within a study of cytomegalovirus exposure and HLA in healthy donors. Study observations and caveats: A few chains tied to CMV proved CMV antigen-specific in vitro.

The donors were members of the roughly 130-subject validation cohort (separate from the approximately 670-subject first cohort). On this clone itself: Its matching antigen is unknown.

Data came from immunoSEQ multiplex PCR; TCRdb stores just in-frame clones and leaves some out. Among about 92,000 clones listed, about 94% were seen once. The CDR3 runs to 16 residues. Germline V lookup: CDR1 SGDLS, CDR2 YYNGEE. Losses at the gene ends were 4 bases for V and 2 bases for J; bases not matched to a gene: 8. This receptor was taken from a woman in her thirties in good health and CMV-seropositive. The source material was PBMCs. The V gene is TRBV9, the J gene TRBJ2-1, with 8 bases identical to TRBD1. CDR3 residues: CASSPRTGSTYNEQFF. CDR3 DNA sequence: TGTGCCAGCAGCCCCCGGACAGGGAGCACCTACAATGAGCAGTTCTTC. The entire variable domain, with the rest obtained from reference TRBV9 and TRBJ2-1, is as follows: DSGVTQTPKHLITATGQRVTLRCSPRSGDLSVYWYQQSLDQGLQFLIQYYNGEERAKGNILERFSAQQFPDLHSELNLSSLELGDSALYFCASSPRTGSTYNEQFFGPGTRLTVL.